Each of the 23 T cell receptor beta chains below was sequenced from the same sample in a study of blood T cell repertoires in COVID-19. Some clones are missing from TCRdb's copy, which holds only in-frame ones; the method was immunoSEQ multiplex PCR. The sample includes roughly 250,000 clones, 65% to 85% of them seen just once. Material for sequencing was peripheral blood. The receptors originated from a middle-aged woman with active or convalescent COVID-19.

This CDR3 is CASSRGTGELFF. CDR3 nucleotide sequence: TGTGCCAGCAGCAGAGGCACCGGGGAGCTGTTTTTT. The chain carries TRBV27 and TRBJ2-2; D not resolved. Trimming pared 6 bases from V and 4 bases from J, leaving 6 bases between. The CDR3 has 12 residues. Germline V CDR1 and CDR2: MNHEY, SMNVEV (reference sequence).

Only a few counts were recorded for this clone. The V gene is TRBV9, the J gene TRBJ1-3; TRBD1 agrees at 10 bases. J lost 3 bases, V lost 0 bases, and 3 bases had no gene match. The CDR3 has 16 amino acids. Germline V gene lookup returns CDR1 SGDLS and CDR2 YYNGEE. The CDR3 bases are TGTGCCAGCAGCGTAGAGGGGACAGGGGTTGGAAACACCATATATTTT. Residues: CASSVEGTGVGNTIYF.

This clone was observed a few times. The chain employs TRBV7-9 and TRBJ1-4; 7 bases fit TRBD1. This CDR3 has 15 amino acids. V lost 1 base, J lost 8 bases, and 7 bases stayed unmatched. The germline CDR1 and CDR2 sequences are SEHNR and FQNEAQ (reference sequence). CDR3 protein: CASSLGPTGEEKLFF. Written as DNA, the CDR3 is TGTGCCAGCAGCTTAGGCCCTACAGGGGAAGAAAAACTGTTTTTT.

This clone was seen once. V gene TRBV28 combines with J gene TRBJ1-5; 7 nucleotides match TRBD1. This CDR3 region has 16 residues. CDR1 is MDHEN and CDR2 is SYDVKM in the germline V gene. With V trimmed by 5 bases and J by 3 bases, 10 bases remained unmatched. This CDR3 is CASSTRQGTHNQPQHF. CDR3 bases: TGTGCCAGCAGTACCCGACAGGGCACTCACAATCAGCCCCAGCATTTT.

The chain links TRBV27 to TRBJ2-5; maybe TRBD2 (6 bases). V gave up 5 bases and J gave up 9 bases, with 16 bases separating them. Per the germline V gene, CDR1 is MNHEY and CDR2 is SMNVEV (reference sequence). The CDR3 runs to 13 residues. CDR3 region: CASSTKQWGAQYF. For the CDR3, the DNA is TGTGCCAGCAGTACCAAACAATGGGGGGCCCAGTACTTC.

This rearrangement joins TRBV5-4 to TRBJ1-2, with 11 bases identical to TRBD1. Germline CDR1 SGHNT, CDR2 YYREEE (reference sequence). This CDR3 comprises 14 residues. With 5 bases clipped from V and 7 bases from J, the junction kept 7 bases outside the gene matches. For the CDR3, the DNA is TGTGCCAGCAGGGATGGACAGGGGGCGCGTGGCTACACCTTC. Amino acid sequence: CASRDGQGARGYTF.

The rearrangement uses TRBV2 and TRBJ1-2, with TRBD1 matching 9 bases. This CDR3 region has 13 residues. J was trimmed by 4 bases and V by 3 bases; bases with no gene match: 0. Germline CDR1 is SNHLY and CDR2 is FYNNEI. CDR3 region: CASSEGQGYGYTF. CDR3 in DNA: TGTGCCAGCAGTGAGGGACAGGGCTATGGCTACACCTTC.

The chain is built from TRBV7-5 and TRBJ2-7; the D call in the table, TRBD1, was not verified against the DNA. TRBV7-5 is given as a pseudogene. The CDR3 length is 16 residues. CDR3 sequence reads: CVRSSSSGQNTYEQYV. CDR3 sequence (DNA): TGTGTCAGAAGCTCCTCCTCGGGACAGAATACCTACGAGCAGTACGTC.

The chain joins TRBV2 to TRBJ1-1; weak D call: TRBD1 (5 bases). The V gene's germline CDR1 is SNHLY and CDR2 FYNNEI. Between the trimmed V and J ends, which lost 6 bases and 3 bases, there was a span of 14 bases. The length of the CDR3 is 14 residues. CDR3 sequence reads: CASRDAGGYTEAFF. In DNA, the CDR3 is TGTGCCAGCAGGGACGCGGGGGGTTACACTGAAGCTTTCTTT.

This sequence joins TRBV30 and TRBJ1-6; no reliable D call. V shed 1 base and J shed 7 bases, with 11 bases lying between them. This CDR3 has 14 residues. Germline CDR1 is GTSNPN and CDR2 is SVGIG (reference sequence). This chain's CDR3 is CAWSGLGGNSPLHF. The CDR3 DNA sequence: TGTGCCTGGAGTGGACTGGGAGGGAATTCACCCCTCCACTTT.

This clone was observed a few times. The V and J genes are TRBV6-5 and TRBJ2-2; TRBD1 matches at 7 bases. The germline gives CDR1 MNHEY, CDR2 SVGAGI. This CDR3 comprises 14 residues. J lost 9 bases, V lost 5 bases, and 9 bases had no gene match. The CDR3 loop is CASSRDREMWELFF. The CDR3 DNA follows: TGTGCCAGCAGTCGAGACAGGGAAATGTGGGAGCTGTTTTTT.

As DNA, the CDR3 is TGTGCCACCACCTCAGGGTTCACAGATACGCAGTATTTT. This gives the protein CATTSGFTDTQYF. J is TRBJ2-3 and V is TRBV28; a possible D gene is TRBD1 (5 bases). This CDR3 comprises 13 residues. Trimming removed 10 bases from V and 2 bases from J, with 13 bases in between. Germline V gene lookup returns CDR1 MDHEN and CDR2 SYDVKM.

The chain is built from TRBV2 and TRBJ1-5; D is uncertain. This CDR3 spans 14 amino acids. The germline V and J ends were trimmed by 5 bases and 8 bases, with 16 bases remaining between them. The germline gives CDR1 SNHLY, CDR2 FYNNEI. DNA for the CDR3: TGTGCCAGCAGTCCCCAAATCGGGGTAGAGCCCCAGCATTTT. Its translation: CASSPQIGVEPQHF.

This clone has more than one count but fewer than ten. The V gene is TRBV19, the J gene TRBJ1-2; weak D call: TRBD1 (5 bases). V lost 4 bases to trimming and J lost 0 bases, with 9 bases between them. Germline CDR1 reads LNHDA; CDR2 reads SQIVND (reference sequence). The CDR3 runs to 14 residues. The CDR3 region is CASSSPGTNYGYTF. DNA of the CDR3: TGTGCCAGTAGTAGCCCAGGGACTAACTATGGCTACACCTTC.

The gene calls are TRBV30 and TRBJ2-3; 11 nucleotides agree with TRBD1. CDR1 and CDR2 from the germline V gene are GTSNPN and SVGIG (reference sequence). The V gene end was trimmed by 1 base and the J gene end by 3 bases; junction bases not matched to a gene: 6. There are 16 residues in the CDR3. Written as DNA, the CDR3 is TGTGCCTGGAGTGGGGGGACAGGGGGTGAGACAGATACGCAGTATTTT. Translation gives CAWSGGTGGETDTQYF.

The genes are TRBV27 and TRBJ1-3, with 7 bases fitting TRBD1. J lost 3 bases, V lost 6 bases, and 2 bases had no gene match. The CDR3 length is 13 residues. Germline V gene data show CDR1 as MNHEY and CDR2 as SMNVEV (reference sequence). CDR3 sequence (DNA): TGTGCCAGCAGGCAGGGGGATGGAAACACCATATATTTT. Residues: CASRQGDGNTIYF.

The table lists this clone with a count of one. The chain is built from TRBV15 and TRBJ2-7, with unresolved D. This CDR3 region has 13 residues. The germline V and J ends were trimmed by 0 bases and 4 bases, with 7 bases remaining between them. Germline loops: CDR1 LNHNV, CDR2 YYDKDF (reference sequence). The CDR3, as DNA: TGTGCCACCAGCAGAGATGCAGGATACGAGCAGTACTTC. It specifies CATSRDAGYEQYF. Variable domain in full (rest from reference TRBV15 and TRBJ2-7): DAMVIQNPRYQVTQFGKPVTLSCSQTLNHNVMYWYQQKSSQAPKLLFHYYDKDFNNEADTPDNFQSRRPNTSFCFLDIRSPGLGDTAMYLCATSRDAGYEQYFGPGTRLTVT.

This clone was detected once. The V and J genes are TRBV7-9 and TRBJ2-3, with a tentative D call TRBD1 (5 bases). The germline gives CDR1 SEHNR, CDR2 FQNEAQ (reference sequence). The CDR3 consists of 14 residues. Trimming took 5 bases from V and 2 from J, leaving 11 bases between them. The CDR3 sequence is CASSPGQDTDTQYF. The DNA of the CDR3 is TGTGCCAGCAGCCCCGGACAAGACACAGATACGCAGTATTTT. Filled out from reference TRBV7-9 and TRBJ2-3, the complete variable domain reads DTGVSQNPRHKITKRGQNVTFRCDPISEHNRLYWYRQTLGQGPEFLTYFQNEAQLEKSRLLSDRFSAERPKGSFSTLEIQRTEQGDSAMYLCASSPGQDTDTQYFGPGTRLTVL.

The chain is built from TRBV6-5 and TRBJ2-3, with 9 bases fitting TRBD1. After removal of 5 bases from V and 2 bases from J, the junction contained 5 bases not matched to a gene. From germline, CDR1 is MNHEY and CDR2 SVGAGI. The CDR3 contains 15 residues. In DNA, the CDR3 is TGTGCCAGCAGTCTGGACAGGGGCCTCACAGATACGCAGTATTTT. Translating gives CASSLDRGLTDTQYF.

The gene calls are TRBV6-2 or TRBV6-3 and TRBJ2-7; 7 bases line up with TRBD1. The junction had 11 bases not matched to a gene; V was cut back by 5 bases and J by 1 base. The CDR3 totals 16 residues. Germline CDR1 is MNHEY and CDR2 is SVGEGT. CDR3 sequence reads: CASSTSNRGRSYEQYF. The DNA for the CDR3 is TGTGCCAGCAGTACCTCTAACAGGGGTCGTTCCTACGAGCAGTACTTC.

The chain employs TRBV28 and TRBJ1-1; unclear D gene. V was cut by 5 bases and J by 1 base, with 17 bases left in between. The V gene's germline CDR1 is MDHEN and CDR2 SYDVKM. This CDR3 comprises 16 residues. The CDR3 loop reads CASSQIPSTGNTEAFF. Written as DNA, the CDR3 is TGTGCCAGCAGTCAAATCCCCTCGACTGGGAACACTGAAGCTTTCTTT.

Written as DNA, the CDR3 is TGTGCCAGCAGCTTAGGGCACGCGAACACTGAAGCTTTCTTT. Protein sequence: CASSLGHANTEAFF. The chain uses TRBV7-3 and TRBJ1-1; D ambiguous. Germline V lookup: CDR1 SGHTA, CDR2 FQGTGA. With 2 bases removed from V and 1 base from J, the gap between germline ends came to 8 bases. The length of the CDR3 is 14 residues.

The rearrangement uses TRBV9 and TRBJ1-5; tentatively, D is TRBD1 (6 bases). With 0 bases removed from V and 2 bases from J, the gap between germline ends came to 6 bases. CDR3 length: 14 amino acids. Germline-derived CDR1 and CDR2 are SGDLS and YYNGEE. The CDR3 DNA sequence: TGTGCCAGCAGCGTAGCAGGGGGCAATCAGCCCCAGCATTTT. Residues: CASSVAGGNQPQHF.